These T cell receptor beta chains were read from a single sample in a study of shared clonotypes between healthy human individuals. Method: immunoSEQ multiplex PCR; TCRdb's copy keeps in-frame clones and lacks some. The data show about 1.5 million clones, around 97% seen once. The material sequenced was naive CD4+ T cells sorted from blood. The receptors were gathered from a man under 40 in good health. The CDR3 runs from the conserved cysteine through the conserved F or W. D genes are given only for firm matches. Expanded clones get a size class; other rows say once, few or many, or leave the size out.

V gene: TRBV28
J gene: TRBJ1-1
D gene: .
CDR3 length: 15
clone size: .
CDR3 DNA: TGTGCCAGCAGCCCATGGGGGGGCAGAGACACTGAAGCTTTCTTT
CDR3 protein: CASSPWGGRDTEAFF

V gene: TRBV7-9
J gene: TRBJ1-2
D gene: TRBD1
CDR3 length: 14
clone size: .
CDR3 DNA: TGTGCCAGCAATGGCCCGGGACAGGGGTCCGGCTACACCTTC
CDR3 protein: CASNGPGQGSGYTF

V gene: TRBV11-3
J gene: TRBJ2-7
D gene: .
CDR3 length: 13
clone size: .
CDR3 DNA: TGTGCCAGCAGCTTAGATGCGGAGGATGAGCAGTACTTC
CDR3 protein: CASSLDAEDEQYF

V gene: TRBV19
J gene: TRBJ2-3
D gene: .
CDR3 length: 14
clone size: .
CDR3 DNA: TGTGCCAGTAGTATAGGACAGAGCACAGATACGCAGTATTTT
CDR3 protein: CASSIGQSTDTQYF

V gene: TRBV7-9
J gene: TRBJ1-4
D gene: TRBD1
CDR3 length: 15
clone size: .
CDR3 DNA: TGTGCCAGCAGCTTAGCGACAGGGGGTAATGAAAAACTGTTTTTT
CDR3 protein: CASSLATGGNEKLFF

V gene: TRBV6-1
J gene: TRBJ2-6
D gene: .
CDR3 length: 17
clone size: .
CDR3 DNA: TGTGCCAGCAGTGAACGGCCAGCCAGCTCTGGGGCCAACGTCCTGACTTTC
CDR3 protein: CASSERPASSGANVLTF

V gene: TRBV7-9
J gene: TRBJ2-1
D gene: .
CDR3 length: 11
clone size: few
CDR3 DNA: TGTGCCAGCAGCTGGATGAATGAGCAGTTCTTC
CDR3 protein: CASSWMNEQFF

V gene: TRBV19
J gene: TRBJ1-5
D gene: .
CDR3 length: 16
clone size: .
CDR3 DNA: TGTGCCAGTAGTATAGATCGCATGAGAAGGAATCAGCCCCAGCATTTT
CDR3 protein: CASSIDRMRRNQPQHF

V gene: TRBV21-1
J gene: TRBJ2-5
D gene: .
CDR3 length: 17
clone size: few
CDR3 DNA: TGTGCCCTTGCATTCTTCCGGGACCAGGGGTTAGCGGAGACCCAGTACTTC
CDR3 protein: CALAFFRDQGLAETQYF

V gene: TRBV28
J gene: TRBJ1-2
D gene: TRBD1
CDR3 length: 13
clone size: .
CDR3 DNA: TGTGCCAGCGAAGGGGGGACAGTCTATGGCTACACCTTC
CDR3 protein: CASEGGTVYGYTF

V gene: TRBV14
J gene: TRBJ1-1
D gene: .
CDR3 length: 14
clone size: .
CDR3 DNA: TGTGCCAGCAGCGAATACCTCCAGAGGACTGAAGCTTTCTTT
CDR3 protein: CASSEYLQRTEAFF

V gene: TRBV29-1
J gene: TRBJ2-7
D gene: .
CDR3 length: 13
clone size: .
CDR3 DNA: TGCAGCGTTGGGCTCCACAGGGCCTACGAGCAGTACTTC
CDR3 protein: CSVGLHRAYEQYF

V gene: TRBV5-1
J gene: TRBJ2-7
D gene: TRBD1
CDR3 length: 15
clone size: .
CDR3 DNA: TGCGCCAGCAGCTTGTTAGGGACAGGGACCTACGAGCAGTACTTC
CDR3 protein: CASSLLGTGTYEQYF

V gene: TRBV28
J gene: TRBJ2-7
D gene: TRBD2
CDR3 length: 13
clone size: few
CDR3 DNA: TGTGCCAGCAGACTAGCGGACACCTACGAGCAGTACTTC
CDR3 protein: CASRLADTYEQYF

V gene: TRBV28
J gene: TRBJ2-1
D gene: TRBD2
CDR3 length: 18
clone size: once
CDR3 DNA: TGTGCCAGCAGTTTCTGGTCGGGGACTATCAGTCCCTACAATGAGCAGTTCTTC
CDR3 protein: CASSFWSGTISPYNEQFF

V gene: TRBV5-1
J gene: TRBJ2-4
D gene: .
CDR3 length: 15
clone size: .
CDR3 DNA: TGCGCCAGCAGCTTGGGAGACAGATCACTAAACATTCAGTACTTC
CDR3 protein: CASSLGDRSLNIQYF

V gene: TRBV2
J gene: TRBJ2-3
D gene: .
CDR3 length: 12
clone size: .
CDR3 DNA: TGTGCCAGCAGTGAACTAGCGGATACGCAGTATTTT
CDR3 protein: CASSELADTQYF

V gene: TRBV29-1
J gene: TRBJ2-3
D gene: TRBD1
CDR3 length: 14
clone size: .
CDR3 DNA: TGCAGCGCCGCCGGGACAGGAGGAACAGATACGCAGTATTTT
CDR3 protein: CSAAGTGGTDTQYF

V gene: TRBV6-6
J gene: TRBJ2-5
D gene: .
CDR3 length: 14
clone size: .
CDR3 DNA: TGTGCCAGCAGTTACAGCCAGGGGATAGAGACCCAGTACTTC
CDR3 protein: CASSYSQGIETQYF

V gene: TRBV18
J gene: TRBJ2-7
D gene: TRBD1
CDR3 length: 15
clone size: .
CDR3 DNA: TGTGCCAGCTCCCACGACAGGGGGTCTCGCTACGAGCAGTACTTC
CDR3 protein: CASSHDRGSRYEQYF

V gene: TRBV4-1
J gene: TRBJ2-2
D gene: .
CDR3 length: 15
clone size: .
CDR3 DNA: TGCGCCAGCAGCCAAGGAGGGTCAGGCACCGGGGAGCTGTTTTTT
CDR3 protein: CASSQGGSGTGELFF

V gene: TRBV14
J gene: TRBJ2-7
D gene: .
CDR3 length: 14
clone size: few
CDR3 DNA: TGTGCCAGCAGCCAACCCGACAGACACTACGAGCAGTACTTC
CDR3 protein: CASSQPDRHYEQYF

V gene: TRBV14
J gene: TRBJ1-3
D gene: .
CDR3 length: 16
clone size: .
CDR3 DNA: TGTGCCAGCAGCCAAAAGCGAAACCCCTCTGGAAACACCATATATTTT
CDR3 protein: CASSQKRNPSGNTIYF

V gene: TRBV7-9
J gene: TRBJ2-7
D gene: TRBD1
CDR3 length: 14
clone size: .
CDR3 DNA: TGTGCCAGCAGCTTCGTAGGGGGCCGCTACGAGCAGTACTTC
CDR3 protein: CASSFVGGRYEQYF

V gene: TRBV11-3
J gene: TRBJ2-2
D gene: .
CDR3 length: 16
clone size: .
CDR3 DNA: TGTGCCAGCAGCTTAGAAACAGGAGTGAACACCGGGGAGCTGTTTTTT
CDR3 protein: CASSLETGVNTGELFF

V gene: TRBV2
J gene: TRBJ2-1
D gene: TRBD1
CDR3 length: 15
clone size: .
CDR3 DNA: TGTGCCAGCAGTGAATGGGACAGGGGTGACAATGAGCAGTTCTTC
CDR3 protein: CASSEWDRGDNEQFF

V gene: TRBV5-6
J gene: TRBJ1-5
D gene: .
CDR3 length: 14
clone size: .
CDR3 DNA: TGTGCCAGCAGCTTGAGTGGCAGGGGTCAGCCCCAGCATTTT
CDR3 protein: CASSLSGRGQPQHF

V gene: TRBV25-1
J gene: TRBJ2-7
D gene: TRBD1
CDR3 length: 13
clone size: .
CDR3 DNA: TGTGCCTGTACTGGGACAGGGCCTTCGGAGCAGTACTTC
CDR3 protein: CACTGTGPSEQYF

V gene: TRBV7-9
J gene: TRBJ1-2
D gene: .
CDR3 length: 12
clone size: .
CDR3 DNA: TGTGCCAGCAGCCCGACACTGGACGGCTACACCTTC
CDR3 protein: CASSPTLDGYTF

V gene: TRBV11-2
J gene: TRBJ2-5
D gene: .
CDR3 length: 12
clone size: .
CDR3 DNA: TGTGCCAGCAGCTTTCAAAGGGAGACCCAGTACTTC
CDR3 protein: CASSFQRETQYF

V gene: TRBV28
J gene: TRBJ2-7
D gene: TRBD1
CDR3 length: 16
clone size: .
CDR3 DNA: TGTGCCAGCAGCAAGACTACCGGGACAGGGGGAAACGAGCAGTACTTC
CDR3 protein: CASSKTTGTGGNEQYF

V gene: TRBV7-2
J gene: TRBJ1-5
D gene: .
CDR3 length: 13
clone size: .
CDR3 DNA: TGTGCCAGCAGCTTAGAGGGGATACAGCCCCAGCATTTT
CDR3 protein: CASSLEGIQPQHF

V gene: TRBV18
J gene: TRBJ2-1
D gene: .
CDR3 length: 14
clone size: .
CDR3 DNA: TGTGCCAGCTCACCAAAGACAGAGTACAATGAGCAGTTCTTC
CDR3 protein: CASSPKTEYNEQFF

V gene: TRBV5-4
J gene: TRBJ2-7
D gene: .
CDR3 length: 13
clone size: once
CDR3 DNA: TGTGCCAGCAGCTGGGGACTCTCCTACGAGCAGTACTTC
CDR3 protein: CASSWGLSYEQYF

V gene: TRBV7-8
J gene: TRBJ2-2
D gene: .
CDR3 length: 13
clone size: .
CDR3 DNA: TGTGCCAGTACACACACAAACACCGGGGAGCTGTTTTTT
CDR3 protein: CASTHTNTGELFF

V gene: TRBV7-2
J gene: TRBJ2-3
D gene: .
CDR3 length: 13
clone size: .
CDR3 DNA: TGTGCCAGCAGGTTCCGCCAGCCAGATACGCAGTATTTT
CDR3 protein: CASRFRQPDTQYF

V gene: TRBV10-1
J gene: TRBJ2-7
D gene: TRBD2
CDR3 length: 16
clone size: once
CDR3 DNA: TGCGCCAGCAGTGAGAGTCTAGCGGGAGGGGGCTACGAGCAGTACTTC
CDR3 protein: CASSESLAGGGYEQYF

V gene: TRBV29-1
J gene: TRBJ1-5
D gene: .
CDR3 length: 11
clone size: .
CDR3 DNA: TGCAGCGTTGAATGTGGTCAGCCCCAGCATTTT
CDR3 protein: CSVECGQPQHF

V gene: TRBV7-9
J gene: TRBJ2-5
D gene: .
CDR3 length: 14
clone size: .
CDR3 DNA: TGTGCCAGCAGCTCAAGGGGGGGCCGAGAGACCCAGTACTTC
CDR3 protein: CASSSRGGRETQYF

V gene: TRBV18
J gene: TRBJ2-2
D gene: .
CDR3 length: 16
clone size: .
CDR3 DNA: TGTGCCAGCTCACCACCACTGGGGGGGAACACCGGGGAGCTGTTTTTT
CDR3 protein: CASSPPLGGNTGELFF

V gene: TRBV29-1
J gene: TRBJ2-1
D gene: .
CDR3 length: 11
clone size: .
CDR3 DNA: TGCAGCGTTGGTACCCACAATGAGCAGTTCTTC
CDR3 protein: CSVGTHNEQFF

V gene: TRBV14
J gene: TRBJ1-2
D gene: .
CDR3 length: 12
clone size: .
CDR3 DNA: TGTGCCAGCAGCCAAGATTTTTTTCGCTACACCTTC
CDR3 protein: CASSQDFFRYTF